The entry that follows covers one T cell receptor (beta chain) sequence. These data belong to a study of blood T cell repertoires in COVID-19. Study overall: T cells, B-cell-depleted T cells, or PBMCs supplied cDNA or gDNA.

V was shortened by 3 bases and J by 4 bases, with 12 bases between the two germline ends. Germline-derived CDR1 and CDR2 are SNHLY and FYNNEI. This CDR3 is built from 14 residues. As handled by the study authors: Nucleated cell number was recorded as an estimate derived from reference gene primer amplification. This table comes from immunoSEQ multiplex PCR, and its TCRdb copy is limited to in-frame clones, with some not included. V, J and clone size reflect that table, while D and trimming were determined from the DNA. The profile shows 200,000 to 300,000 clones, approximately 89% of them singletons.

The chain has TRBV2 and TRBJ1-2; D may be TRBD1 (6 bases). This clonotype was obtained from a woman aged 50 to 60 with acute or convalescent COVID-19. Sequencing was carried out using peripheral blood. CDR3 sequence: CASSEDRLSYGYTF. The CDR3 bases are TGTGCCAGCAGTGAGGACAGACTCTCCTATGGCTACACCTTC.